These T cell receptor beta chains were read from a single sample in a study of blood T cell repertoires in COVID-19. Assay used: immunoSEQ multiplex PCR; TCRdb lists only in-frame clones, some missing. The sample consists of about 86,000 clones, around four fifths of them appearing once. Specimen: peripheral blood. All receptors derive from a woman older than 75 with active or convalescent COVID-19. CDR3s include the opening cysteine and the closing phenylalanine or tryptophan. D genes are given only for firm matches. Clone size is shown for a subset of rows, as once, few, many or a class of expanded clone.

TRBD1 TRBJ1-2 TRBV5-1 - TGCGCCAGCAGCCCAGGGGGGAACTATGGCTACACCTTC CASSPGGNYGYTF
TRBD2 TRBJ2-3 TRBV29-1 - TGCAGCGTTGTGGCGGGGGGGCGAGATACGCAGTATTTT CSVVAGGRDTQYF
- TRBJ2-2 TRBV5-1 many TGCGCCAGCAGCTTCGTTCCAGCCGGGGAGCTGTTTTTT CASSFVPAGELFF
TRBD1 TRBJ1-1 TRBV9 - TGTGCCAGCAGCGACTCCCCCGGGACAGCAAAAGCTTTCTTT CASSDSPGTAKAFF
TRBD1 TRBJ1-6 TRBV20-1 - TGCAGTGCTAGTAGGGGGCCCTATAATTCACCCCTCCACTTT CSASRGPYNSPLHF
TRBD1 TRBJ2-5 TRBV29-1 - TGCAGCGTTGAACAGGCATTCGGGACAGGGGGACGAGAGACCCAGTACTTC CSVEQAFGTGGRETQYF
- TRBJ2-2 TRBV6-2/TRBV6-3 few TGTGCCAGCAGTTCCAGGGAAAACACCGGGGAGCTGTTTTTT CASSSRENTGELFF
- TRBJ2-2 TRBV7-9 - TGTGCCAGCAGCAGAGCAAGTGCAACGTCCACCGGGGAGCTGTTTTTT CASSRASATSTGELFF
TRBD1 TRBJ1-1 TRBV6-6 - TGTGCCAGCAGTTACGACAGGGGCACTGAAGCTTTCTTT CASSYDRGTEAFF
TRBD1 TRBJ1-1 TRBV29-1 - TGCAGCGTAGAGACAGGGGTGTGGGCCACTGAAGCTTTCTTT CSVETGVWATEAFF
TRBD1 TRBJ1-6 TRBV12-3/TRBV12-4 - TGTGCCAGCAGTACAGGGGCGAACTCACCCCTCCACTTT CASSTGANSPLHF
- TRBJ2-3 TRBV27 - TGTGCCAGCAGTTTGCGGGGGCGGGGGGATACGCAGTATTTT CASSLRGRGDTQYF
- TRBJ1-6 TRBV2 once TGTGCCAGCATGGAGGGTTCGATTCAATATTCACCCCTCCACTTT CASMEGSIQYSPLHF
- TRBJ2-7 TRBV28 few TGTGCCGTGAGACAGGCAACCCACGAGCAGTACTTC CAVRQATHEQYF
TRBD1 TRBJ1-3 TRBV19 - TGTGCCAGCGTCCCGGGACAGCTTGGAAACACCATATATTTT CASVPGQLGNTIYF